Listed here are 28 T cell receptor beta chains from one sample, sequenced in a study of T cells in localized non-small cell lung cancer. The table came from immunoSEQ multiplex PCR; TCRdb's copy has only in-frame clones and leaves some out. The sample has 75,000 to 95,000 clones, 80% to 90% seen once; the top ten hold roughly 15%. Material: peripheral blood, obtained before any cancer treatment. These receptors all come from a man aged 40-75 years with stage I squamous cell lung carcinoma.

This clone occurred once. The chain joins TRBV28 to TRBJ1-5; D is possibly TRBD1 (5 bases). Trimming took 11 bases from V and 4 from J, leaving 21 bases between them. CDR3 length equals 15 residues. Germline assignment: CDR1 MDHEN and CDR2 SYDVKM. The CDR3: CAGSRGAPRNQPQHF. CDR3 bases: TGTGCCGGGAGCCGCGGGGCACCTAGAAATCAGCCCCAGCATTTT.

The rearrangement uses TRBV5-5 and TRBJ1-2; 10 nucleotides match TRBD1. With 3 bases clipped from V and 2 bases from J, the junction kept 7 bases outside the gene matches. Germline V gives CDR1 SGHKS, CDR2 YYEKEE (reference sequence). The CDR3 totals 16 residues. CDR3 sequence reads: CASSSGTGVYNYGYTF. In DNA form, the CDR3 reads TGTGCCAGCAGCTCCGGGACAGGGGTTTACAACTATGGCTACACCTTC.

V usage is TRBV5-6 and J usage is TRBJ2-5; tentatively, D is TRBD2 (6 bases). With 2 bases removed from V and 1 base from J, the gap between germline ends came to 12 bases. The CDR3 is 15 amino acids. Per the germline V gene, CDR1 is SGHDT and CDR2 is YYEEEE. The CDR3: CASSFGLASQETQYF. In DNA form, the CDR3 reads TGTGCCAGCAGCTTTGGGCTAGCGAGCCAAGAGACCCAGTACTTC.

The gene calls are TRBV6-1 and TRBJ1-6; D perhaps matches TRBD1 (5 bases). Germline CDR1 MNHNS, CDR2 SASEGT. V dropped 3 bases and J dropped 4 bases, with 13 bases sitting between them. This CDR3 region has 16 residues. The CDR3 region is CASSDPTVLYNSPLHF. The CDR3, as DNA: TGTGCCAGCAGTGACCCGACAGTGTTATATAATTCACCCCTCCACTTT.

V is TRBV6-5 and J is TRBJ2-1; 8 bases are a match to TRBD1. This CDR3 has 15 residues. Losses at the gene ends were 2 bases for V and 3 bases for J; bases not matched to a gene: 3. In germline, CDR1 is MNHEY, CDR2 SVGAGI. CDR3 protein: CASSYRQGNYNEQFF. The CDR3 region has the DNA TGTGCCAGCAGTTACCGACAGGGGAACTACAATGAGCAGTTCTTC.

This clone was recorded a few times. The rearrangement uses TRBV7-9 and TRBJ1-1; 9 bases line up with TRBD1. Germline CDR1 is SEHNR and CDR2 is FQNEAQ (reference sequence). V was clipped by 3 bases and J by 7 bases; unmatched bases: 0. The CDR3 spans 12 residues. CDR3 protein: CASSLGQGEAFF. The CDR3 bases are TGTGCCAGCAGCTTGGGACAGGGTGAAGCTTTCTTT.

This chain uses TRBV5-4 with TRBJ1-3, with 7 positions matching TRBD1. J lost 0 bases, V lost 3 bases, and 9 bases had no gene match. The V gene's germline CDR1 is SGHNT and CDR2 YYREEE (reference sequence). The CDR3 length is 17 residues. For the CDR3, the DNA is TGTGCCAGCAGCTCCCGGGACAGCGCTTTCTCTGGAAACACCATATATTTT. Encoded protein: CASSSRDSAFSGNTIYF.

The chain carries TRBV19 and TRBJ2-5, with 12 bases that match TRBD1. V shed 0 bases, J shed 9 bases, and the junction held 5 bases outside the gene matches. The CDR3 extends over 15 amino acids. From germline, CDR1 is LNHDA and CDR2 SQIVND (reference sequence). In DNA, the CDR3 is TGTGCCAGTAGTATAGATACCGGGACAGGGGGCGCCCAGTACTTC. It translates to CASSIDTGTGGAQYF.

This chain uses TRBV5-6 with TRBJ1-2; TRBD1 is a possible D gene (5 bases). Germline CDR1 and CDR2: SGHDT and YYEEEE. This CDR3 is built from 15 residues. The V end lost 1 base, the J end lost 7 bases, and 17 bases lay between the germline ends. CDR3 nucleotides: TGTGCCAGCAGCTTGATCAATGGCAGGGACGGTGGCTACACCTTC. Protein: CASSLINGRDGGYTF.

The chain links TRBV5-5 to TRBJ1-2; TRBD1 agrees at 7 bases. CDR1 is SGHKS, CDR2 YYEKEE, per germline (reference sequence). The J segment lost 5 bases and the V segment lost 0 bases, leaving 1 base of the junction unmatched. The CDR3 length is 13 residues. For the CDR3, the DNA is TGTGCCAGCAGCTTGGCAGGGGGGTATGGCTACACCTTC. It codes for CASSLAGGYGYTF.

The chain links TRBV2 to TRBJ1-2; D is unresolved. Germline loops: CDR1 SNHLY, CDR2 FYNNEI. Trimming took off 7 bases at V and 5 bases at J, with 11 bases between the two ends. This CDR3 is 12 amino acids long. CDR3 sequence: CASKYASYGYTF. In DNA, the CDR3 is TGTGCCAGCAAGTATGCGTCGTATGGCTACACCTTC.

This clone was seen a single time. The gene calls are TRBV15 and TRBJ2-5; D is uncertain. The germline V gene encodes CDR1 LNHNV and CDR2 YYDKDF (reference sequence). Trimming cost V 1 base and J 7 bases, with 19 bases left between them. CDR3 length: 16 residues. The CDR3 spells CATSRVAGEGRVTQYF. The CDR3 DNA is TGTGCCACCAGCAGAGTGGCCGGAGAAGGTCGGGTGACCCAGTACTTC.

This rearrangement joins TRBV2 to TRBJ2-3; TRBD2 aligns across 10 bases. Germline V gene data show CDR1 as SNHLY and CDR2 as FYNNEI. Trimming cost V 5 bases and J 6 bases; bases outside gene matches: 8. This CDR3 contains 15 residues. In DNA, the CDR3 is TGTGCCAGCAGTTTGCTTAGCGGGGGGATGGATACGCAGTATTTT. This codes for CASSLLSGGMDTQYF.

The genes are TRBV5-6 and TRBJ2-7, with TRBD1 matching 7 bases. Germline V gene data show CDR1 as SGHDT and CDR2 as YYEEEE. Germline trimming cut 4 bases from V and 3 bases from J; bases unmatched to any gene: 4. The CDR3 runs 13 residues. CDR3 coding DNA: TGTGCCAGCAGCCGGGACAGCAACTACGAGCAGTACTTC. This gives the protein CASSRDSNYEQYF.

The chain has TRBV6-5 and TRBJ1-4; 8 positions match TRBD1. The junction had 7 bases not matched to a gene; V was cut back by 2 bases and J by 8 bases. The CDR3 extends over 15 amino acids. CDR1 is MNHEY, CDR2 SVGAGI, per germline. The CDR3 spells CASSYRQGSGEKLFF. The DNA of the CDR3 is TGTGCCAGCAGTTACAGACAGGGGAGCGGAGAAAAACTGTTTTTT.

CDR3 region: CASSEVYYEQYF. The CDR3 DNA reads as TGTGCCAGCAGTGAAGTCTACTACGAGCAGTACTTC. J is TRBJ2-7 and V is TRBV2; D is unresolved. Germline V gene sequence: CDR1 SNHLY, CDR2 FYNNEI. The CDR3 length is 12 residues. V was shortened by 1 base and J by 3 bases, with 4 bases between the two germline ends.

In DNA form, the CDR3 reads TGTGCCAGCAGCAAGACAGGCCTTTATACCGGGGAGCTGTTTTTT. Amino acid sequence: CASSKTGLYTGELFF. The gene calls are TRBV5-6 and TRBJ2-2, with TRBD1 as a possible D gene (6 bases). In germline, CDR1 is SGHDT, CDR2 YYEEEE. CDR3 length equals 15 residues. V dropped 4 bases and J dropped 5 bases, with 15 bases sitting between them.

This clone has a single count. The chain links TRBV10-3 to TRBJ1-1; no firm D call. Germline lookup yields CDR1 ENHRY and CDR2 SYGVKD. CDR3 length equals 15 residues. Trimming stripped 5 bases from V and 8 bases from J, with 21 bases between. CDR3 in amino acids: CAISTLLTGQKEAFF. CDR3 in DNA: TGTGCCATCAGTACCCTTTTGACTGGCCAGAAGGAAGCTTTCTTT.

This rearrangement joins TRBV5-6 to TRBJ2-1, with a weak D call TRBD1 (5 bases). Per germline, CDR1 SGHDT and CDR2 YYEEEE. This CDR3 spans 14 amino acids. V gave up 1 base and J gave up 7 bases, with 12 bases separating them. The CDR3 bases are TGTGCCAGCAGCTTGTACAGGTTGTGGAATGAGCAGTTCTTC. It codes for CASSLYRLWNEQFF. Together with reference TRBV5-6 and TRBJ2-1, the CDR3 gives the full variable domain: DAGVTQSPTHLIKTRGQQVTLRCSPKSGHDTVSWYQQALGQGPQFIFQYYEEEERQRGNFPDRFSGHQFPNYSSELNVNALLLGDSALYLCASSLYRLWNEQFFGPGTRLTVL.

The chain recombines TRBV19 with TRBJ1-1; perhaps TRBD1 as D (6 bases). The CDR3 spans 14 residues. The V end lost 9 bases, the J end lost 6 bases, and 20 bases lay between the germline ends. Germline-derived CDR1 and CDR2 are LNHDA and SQIVND (reference sequence). The CDR3 protein is CASLPRGARSEAFF. CDR3 sequence (DNA): TGTGCCAGCCTCCCCCGGGGGGCAAGGTCTGAAGCTTTCTTT.

V usage is TRBV2 and J usage is TRBJ1-4; a possible D gene is TRBD1 (6 bases). V lost 5 bases and J lost 7, with 17 bases in between. The CDR3 runs to 15 residues. Germline V lookup: CDR1 SNHLY, CDR2 FYNNEI. In nucleotides, the CDR3 is TGTGCCAGCAGTCCCCTCTCTGGGGGCGGTGAAAAACTGTTTTTT. Protein product: CASSPLSGGGEKLFF.

V is TRBV4-1 and J is TRBJ1-6; no reliable D call. The CDR3 length is 15 residues. V was shortened by 3 bases and J by 8 bases, with 14 bases between the two germline ends. Germline values: CDR1 MGHRA, CDR2 YSYEKL. CDR3 nucleotide sequence: TGCGCCAGCAGCCACCAAACGGCCCCGGATTCACCCCTCCACTTT. Protein: CASSHQTAPDSPLHF.

V is TRBV6-6 and J is TRBJ1-1; D unclear. Trimming removed 10 bases at V and 4 bases at J, with 13 bases between. The CDR3 contains 12 residues. Germline lookup yields CDR1 MNHNY and CDR2 SVGAGI (reference sequence). CDR3 nucleotides: TGTGCCACCGAAAGTCGGGGCACTGAAGCTTTCTTT. Translated, it gives CATESRGTEAFF.

This sequence joins TRBV5-1 and TRBJ1-2; the D is unclear. The CDR3 length is 14 residues. Per the germline V gene, CDR1 is SGHRS and CDR2 is YFSETQ. Trimming stripped 5 bases from V and 0 bases from J, with 11 bases between. The CDR3 sequence is CASSQAITNYGYTF. For the CDR3, the DNA is TGCGCCAGCAGTCAGGCCATAACTAACTATGGCTACACCTTC.

The genes are TRBV5-1 and TRBJ2-5, with a possible D match to TRBD1 (6 bases). V gave up 0 bases and J gave up 4 bases, with 10 bases separating them. The CDR3 loop spans 14 amino acids. CDR1 and CDR2 from the germline V gene are SGHRS and YFSETQ. This CDR3 is CASSLGQVLETQYF. For the CDR3, the DNA is TGCGCCAGCAGCTTGGGACAGGTTCTAGAGACCCAGTACTTC.

The chain employs TRBV7-9 and TRBJ1-6; D is unclear. The CDR3 covers 12 residues. CDR1 and CDR2 (germline): SEHNR, FQNEAQ (reference sequence). Trimming removed 3 bases from V and 11 bases from J, with 8 bases in between. The CDR3 nucleotides read TGTGCCAGCAGCTTTAGCTCACCACCCCTCCACTTT. This translates into CASSFSSPPLHF.

The rearrangement links TRBV18 to TRBJ1-2; possible D gene TRBD1, 6 bases. The CDR3 extends over 16 amino acids. V lost 2 bases to trimming and J lost 2 bases, with 15 bases between them. Germline V CDR1 and CDR2: KGHSH, LQKENI. The CDR3 loop is CASSPSQGSFNYGYTF. The CDR3 DNA reads TGTGCCAGCTCACCATCACAGGGCTCTTTCAACTATGGCTACACCTTC. Full variable domain (outside the CDR3, taken from reference TRBV18 and TRBJ1-2): NAGVMQNPRHLVRRRGQEARLRCSPMKGHSHVYWYRQLPEEGLKFMVYLQKENIIDESGMPKERFSAEFPKEGPSILRIQQVVRGDSAAYFCASSPSQGSFNYGYTFGSGTRLTVV.

The chain joins TRBV2 to TRBJ1-6; 7 bases agree with TRBD1. In germline, CDR1 is SNHLY, CDR2 FYNNEI. Trimming removed 6 bases from V and 10 bases from J; junction bases left unmatched: 6. This CDR3 comprises 13 residues. CDR3 residues: CASRETGRSPLHF. DNA of the CDR3: TGTGCCAGCAGGGAGACAGGGCGATCACCCCTCCACTTT.